This TCR beta chain is from a study of OX40 agonist ivuxolimab in advanced cancers. Turning to the overall study: Ivuxolimab, which targeted the costimulatory receptor OX40 (CD134), was an agonistic, fully human IgG2 monoclonal antibody. Intravenous ivuxolimab was administered to patients every 2 weeks at six dose levels: 0.01, 0.1, 0.3, 1.5, 3 and 10 mg/kg. Of the 50 or so patients in dose escalation, about 19 had hepatocellular carcinoma, about 15 had melanoma, 9 had renal cell carcinoma and 9 had head and neck cancer. In the dose-escalation cohort, over 65% of patients were male, and the mean age was about 55 years, with a range of roughly 20 to 80. Prior anti-PD-1, anti-PD-L1 or anti-CTLA-4 therapy was permitted, and approximately 42% of dose-escalation patients had received checkpoint inhibitors. Partial responses occurred in three dose-escalation patients, of whom one had hepatocellular carcinoma and two had cutaneous melanoma. The purpose of peripheral TCRbeta sequencing was to test whether ivuxolimab changed TCR sequence diversity and led to clonal T-cell expansion. The paper covers the monotherapy dose-escalation part of the phase I ivuxolimab trial, which included N ≈ 52 patients. The study at large found these results: The antigen specificity of the peripheral T cells that underwent clonal expansion was not determined. After ivuxolimab, more expanded clones were found on average in CD8+ T cells than in CD4+ T cells. At doses from 0.1 to 3.0 mg/kg, clonal expansion was seen in both CD4+ and CD8+ blood T cells between baseline and week 6. In the 0.1-3.0 mg/kg groups, partial responders were among the patients with the lowest normalized peripheral clonal expansion, particularly in CD8+ T cells. Low levels of normalized T-cell clonal expansion were also seen in some patients who did not respond.

The CDR3, from cysteine to phenylalanine, totals 12 residues. Solely the CDR3 DNA is kept, with 36 bases framed from the first base. Per the germline V gene, ENHRY is the CDR1 and SYGVKD is the CDR2. The germline ends are 4 bases apart after V is trimmed by 0 bases and J by 6 bases. To sequence the TCRbeta CDR3 region, genomic DNA was isolated from the sorted cells. TCRbeta CDR3 regions were sequenced using the immunoSEQ Assay. TCRdb obtained this table from immuneACCESS and retained in-frame rearrangements with V and J assigned. These tables miss some clones; where compared with another copy, unresolved V genes account for less than half of the shortfall, and the remainder is unexplained. Present in this sample are 55,000 to 70,000 clones, around nine tenths of which were seen just once. The leading ten clones occupy under 0.7% of the sample. About this clone: Its antigen is currently not known. Per-nucleotide qualities are absent, and no much larger clonotype sits a single base away.

The trial excluded patients who had a history of autoimmune disease or were on systemic immunosuppression. In every dose cohort, peripheral blood was drawn for TCR sequencing at baseline, cycle 4 day 1, and cycle 7 day 1. Samples came from an open-label, multicenter, first-in-human phase I dose-escalation trial of ivuxolimab. The trial enrolled adults with locally advanced or metastatic head and neck squamous cell, hepatocellular, melanoma or renal cell carcinoma. Before TCR sequencing, CD4+ T cells and CD8+ T cells were sorted from peripheral blood as separate populations. Material: CD4+ or CD8+ T cells sorted from blood, obtained in a trial of the OX40 agonist ivuxolimab. This receptor was taken from an adult with an advanced solid tumor such as melanoma, head and neck, liver or kidney cancer. The V and J genes are TRBV10-3 and TRBJ2-3; the D gene is unclear. In nucleotide form, the sequence is TGTGCCATCAGTGAGTCAGGTGATACGCAGTATTTT. It encodes CAISESGDTQYF.